This is a list of T cell receptor beta chains from one sample in a study of CD8 T cells in ankylosing spondylitis. Via MiXCR, TCRdb re-called the 5' RACE reads, giving one row per CDR3 protein. The table shows 450,000 to 550,000 distinct CDR3 sequences, with roughly 5.3% occurring only once. The sample taken for sequencing was blood, either unsorted or a sorted T cell fraction (not recorded which). These TCRs come from a male donor with ankylosing spondylitis. Each CDR3 is given with its conserved first and last residue. Fields, in order: D gene, clone size, V gene, J gene, CDR3 protein, CDR3 DNA. The D gene is left open where the match is weak. The size of a clone is reported for some rows only, either as once, few or many, or as a class for expanded clones.

.	many	TRBV20-1	TRBJ1-2	CSAQPRGAEVINYGYTF	TGCAGTGCTCAACCTCGGGGGGCGGAAGTCATCAACTATGGCTACACCTTC
.	many	TRBV4-1	TRBJ2-1	CASSQRRGTWEQFF	TGCGCCAGCAGCCAACGCCGCGGGACCTGGGAGCAGTTCTTC
TRBD2	many	TRBV15	TRBJ2-7	CATGLANPTGEQYF	TGTGCCACCGGACTAGCTAACCCGACGGGGGAGCAGTACTTC
.	many	TRBV7-2	TRBJ2-2	CASSLGLAINTGELFF	TGTGCCAGCAGCTTAGGTCTAGCGATTAACACCGGGGAGCTGTTTTTT
TRBD1	many	TRBV10-3	TRBJ1-5	CAISRTGEIYSNQPQHF	TGTGCCATCAGCCGGACAGGGGAAATTTATAGCAATCAGCCCCAGCATTTT
.	many	TRBV20-1	TRBJ2-5	CGTLGTGQETQYF	TGCGGTACCTTGGGCACGGGTCAAGAGACCCAGTACTTC
.	.	TRBV10-3	TRBJ2-2	CAIAGHSANTGELFF	TGTGCCATCGCGGGCCACAGTGCGAACACCGGGGAGCTGTTTTTT
TRBD1	many	TRBV7-9	TRBJ2-2	CASSVHRGSDTGELFF	TGTGCCAGCAGCGTTCACAGGGGGTCGGACACCGGGGAGCTGTTTTTT
.	.	TRBV5-1	TRBJ2-7	CASSFDQGNGNEQYF	TGCGCCAGCAGCTTTGACCAGGGGAATGGGAACGAGCAGTACTTC
.	many	TRBV5-1	TRBJ2-7	CASSSTRGDTYEQYF	TGCGCCAGCAGCTCGACCCGAGGGGACACCTACGAGCAGTACTTC
.	many	TRBV7-9	TRBJ2-1	CASSLRDNLENEQFF	TGTGCCAGCAGCTTAAGGGACAACCTTGAGAATGAGCAGTTCTTC
TRBD2	few	TRBV9	TRBJ2-6	CASSPWGGSLSGANVLTF	TGTGCCAGCAGCCCCTGGGGGGGAAGCCTCTCTGGGGCCAACGTCCTGACTTTC
.	many	TRBV15	TRBJ2-1	CATSREDRLNEQFF	TGTGCCACCAGCAGAGAGGACAGACTCAATGAGCAGTTCTTC
.	.	TRBV5-1	TRBJ2-6	CASSNVGSGANVLTF	TGCGCCAGCAGCAATGTGGGTAGTGGGGCCAACGTCCTGACTTTC
TRBD2	few	TRBV6-5	TRBJ2-1	CASSYSMRGSDEQFF	TGTGCCAGCAGTTACTCGATGCGCGGGAGCGATGAGCAGTTCTTC
.	many	TRBV13	TRBJ1-2	CASSRDSFYGYTF	TGTGCCAGCAGCCGAGACAGTTTCTATGGCTACACCTTC